This T cell receptor (beta chain) stems from a study of control samples from healthy donors and cancer patients. CDR3 size: 12 residues. Per the germline V gene, CDR1 is SGHTA and CDR2 is FQGNSA. V was shortened by 4 bases and J by 5 bases, with 8 bases between the two germline ends. Using immunoSEQ multiplex PCR, the repertoire was profiled, and TCRdb retains in-frame clones only, with some absent. This table has 110,000 or so clones, 87% appearing once. This receptor was taken from a man aged 30 to 39 in good health. The sequencing input was blood. V usage is TRBV7-2 and J usage is TRBJ2-5; no firm D call. CDR3 in DNA: TGTGCCAGCAGCTACCTCAAGGAGACCCAGTACTTC. This sequence encodes CASSYLKETQYF.